These T cell receptor beta chains were read from a single sample in a study of blood T cells in healthy people across ages. One entry per CDR3 protein results from TCRdb running MiXCR on the 5' RACE reads. Seen here are around 1,600,000 distinct CDR3 sequences, 35% to 45% observed once, and the top ten hold about 4%. Sequenced input: blood. These receptors all stem from a woman aged 18-30 years in good health. The CDR3 runs from the conserved cysteine through the conserved F or W. The D gene is left open where the match is weak. Size values are once, few and many counts, or a class for expanded clones, and some rows have none.

D,J,V,size,DNA,CDR3
TRBD1,TRBJ1-2,TRBV28,NA,TGTGCCAGCAGGGGGGACAGGGCTGTAAATGGCTACACCTTC,CASRGDRAVNGYTF
NA,TRBJ1-2,TRBV29-1,NA,TGCAGCGTTGAAGAGGGACATAACTTGGTGGGCTACACCTTC,CSVEEGHNLVGYTF
TRBD1,TRBJ1-1,TRBV4-1,NA,TGCGCCAGCAGCCAGCTACAGGGGCTCCTGAACACTGAAGCTTTCTTT,CASSQLQGLLNTEAFF
TRBD2,TRBJ2-1,TRBV12-3/TRBV12-4,few,TGTGCCAGCGTCGGGGCTAGCGGGAGGGGGGCCTACAATGAGCAGTTCTTC,CASVGASGRGAYNEQFF
NA,TRBJ1-1,TRBV18,NA,TGTGCCAGCTCACCCGCTCTCGGGGGGTGGACTGAAGCTTTCTTT,CASSPALGGWTEAFF
NA,TRBJ2-4,TRBV13,NA,TGTGCCAGCAGCTTTGGTCCGGCCAAAAACATTCAGTACTTC,CASSFGPAKNIQYF
TRBD2,TRBJ2-2,TRBV6-5,once,TGTGCCAGCAGAGGACTAGCGGGGTCCCAGGGGGGGGAGCTGTTTTTT,CASRGLAGSQGGELFF
TRBD2,TRBJ2-2,TRBV4-3,NA,TGCGCCAGCAGCCAAGACATACTAGCGGGAGCTAGCACCGGGGAGCTGTTTTTT,CASSQDILAGASTGELFF
TRBD1,TRBJ2-1,TRBV5-6,NA,TGTGCCAGCAGGACCCGGACAGGGACTGAGCAGTTCTTC,CASRTRTGTEQFF
NA,TRBJ1-1,TRBV7-9,NA,TGTGCCAGCAGCATCAGGGCTATGAACACTGAAGCTTTCTTT,CASSIRAMNTEAFF
TRBD1,TRBJ2-1,TRBV10-3,NA,TGTGCCATCAGTGACCGGGACAGAACGTACAATGAGCAGTTCTTC,CAISDRDRTYNEQFF
NA,TRBJ2-1,TRBV29-1,NA,TGCAGCGTTGAAGAAATGGGTTGGGAGCAGTTCTTC,CSVEEMGWEQFF
TRBD1,TRBJ2-5,TRBV29-1,NA,TGCAGCGTTGAAGGTTGGGGACCGGGACAGGCACAAGAGACCCAGTACTTC,CSVEGWGPGQAQETQYF
NA,TRBJ1-5,TRBV12-3/TRBV12-4,NA,TGTGCCAGCAGTTTAGAGGGGGGATTAAGCAATCAGCCCCAGCATTTT,CASSLEGGLSNQPQHF
TRBD2,TRBJ2-7,TRBV19,NA,TGTGCCAGTAGCCCGACTAGCGGGAGGATTTACAATGAGCAGTACTTC,CASSPTSGRIYNEQYF
TRBD2,TRBJ2-1,TRBV5-1,NA,TGCGCCAGCAGCAGGAGCGGGGCGGAAATAAATGAGCAGTTCTTC,CASSRSGAEINEQFF
TRBD2,TRBJ2-1,TRBV20-1,NA,TGCAGTGCTAGAGTACGAGCGGGGCCCAATGAGCAGTTCTTC,CSARVRAGPNEQFF
NA,TRBJ2-7,TRBV27,many,TGTGCCAGCAGTCTTTTGACGGGTTCCTACGAGCAGTACTTC,CASSLLTGSYEQYF
TRBD2,TRBJ2-1,TRBV29-1,NA,TGCAGCGTTCTTGGACTAGCGGGAGTAACGTGCAATGAGCAGTTCTTC,CSVLGLAGVTCNEQFF
TRBD2,TRBJ2-7,TRBV28,NA,TGTGCCAGCAGTCCATCCGGGACTAGCGCCCACTACAATGAGCAGTACTTC,CASSPSGTSAHYNEQYF
TRBD1,TRBJ1-5,TRBV18,once,TGTGCCAGCTCACCTTACGGACAGGGGGCTCGGCAGCCCCAGCATTTT,CASSPYGQGARQPQHF
NA,TRBJ1-2,TRBV12-3/TRBV12-4,NA,TGTGCCAGCAATACAAGGGCGCAGCCCGGAGGCTACACCTTC,CASNTRAQPGGYTF
TRBD1,TRBJ2-3,TRBV15,few,TGTGCCACCAGCAGAGTAGGAGGACAGGCCTTCTCAGATACGCAGTATTTT,CATSRVGGQAFSDTQYF
NA,TRBJ2-1,TRBV12-3/TRBV12-4,NA,TGTGCCAGCAGTTTAGCGGGAAGCGGTCAGTTCTTC,CASSLAGSGQFF
TRBD1,TRBJ2-7,TRBV6-1,NA,TGTGCCAGCGGGACAGGGGGTTGGAACGAGCAGTACTTC,CASGTGGWNEQYF
NA,TRBJ2-3,TRBV6-6,NA,TGTGCCAGCAGTTACGGAGCGAGGGTTAGCACAGATACGCAGTATTTT,CASSYGARVSTDTQYF
NA,TRBJ2-7,TRBV12-3/TRBV12-4,NA,TGTGCCAGCAATCAAGGGTGGGGTGCCTACGAGCAGTACTTC,CASNQGWGAYEQYF
TRBD1,TRBJ2-5,TRBV9,few,TGTGCCAGCAGCGCCGTGACAGGGGCAGGGGAGACCCAGTACTTC,CASSAVTGAGETQYF
TRBD1,TRBJ1-4,TRBV30,NA,TGTGCCTGGAGGGACGGAGGGACAGGGGGTGAAAAACTGTTTTTT,CAWRDGGTGGEKLFF
TRBD2,TRBJ2-1,TRBV20-1,NA,TGCAGTGCTAGAGAGCCAAAACTTATCACCCTAGCGGCGCTCTACAATGAGCAGTTCTTC,CSAREPKLITLAALYNEQFF
TRBD1,TRBJ1-2,TRBV11-2,NA,TGTGCCAGCAGCTCCATTCGGGACAGCGACCTTACTTATGGCTACACCTTC,CASSSIRDSDLTYGYTF
NA,TRBJ1-6,TRBV4-3,NA,TGCGCCAGCAGCCAAGATATGAGGGCCCGAGTGGGGTCACCCCTCCACTTT,CASSQDMRARVGSPLHF
NA,TRBJ2-1,TRBV7-2,few,TGTGCCAGCAGCTTAATGCGGATCTCCTACAATGAGCAGTTCTTC,CASSLMRISYNEQFF
NA,TRBJ2-1,TRBV7-9,NA,TGTGCCAGCAGCTTAGCTTGGGTGGATGAGCAGTTCTTC,CASSLAWVDEQFF
NA,TRBJ1-4,TRBV7-9,NA,TGTGCCAGCAGCTGGGACCGGGGCACTAATGAAAAACTGTTTTTT,CASSWDRGTNEKLFF
NA,TRBJ2-7,TRBV11-2,NA,TGTGCCAGCAGCTTAATGCCTCCCCTCGAGCAGTACTTC,CASSLMPPLEQYF
NA,TRBJ2-3,TRBV7-6,NA,TGTGCCAGCAGCTCGGCCCTCGGGACGCAGTATTTT,CASSSALGTQYF
NA,TRBJ1-2,TRBV6-6,NA,TGTGCCAGCAGTCCGCCTACTTCTCAGGGAAACGGCTACACCTTC,CASSPPTSQGNGYTF
NA,TRBJ1-5,TRBV29-1,many,TGCAGCGTTGAGGAGGATAGCAATCAGCCCCAGCATTTT,CSVEEDSNQPQHF
NA,TRBJ1-2,TRBV29-1,NA,TGCAGCGTTGAAACGGGAAGGGGTGGCTACACCTTC,CSVETGRGGYTF
TRBD2,TRBJ2-1,TRBV29-1,NA,TGCAGCGTTGAACAGAAAGCGGGAGGGCGAGGCTCCTACAATGAGCAGTTCTTC,CSVEQKAGGRGSYNEQFF
TRBD2,TRBJ2-1,TRBV24-1,few,TGTGCCACCAGTGACATACATGGACTAGCGGGTCTTGGATACAATGAGCAGTTCTTC,CATSDIHGLAGLGYNEQFF
NA,TRBJ2-1,TRBV14,few,TGTGCCAGCAGCCAAGCGGCAGGGTGGAACGATGAGCAGTTCTTC,CASSQAAGWNDEQFF
TRBD2,TRBJ2-1,TRBV18,few,TGTGCCAGCTCACCAGTCACTAGCGGGAGCATCCCCTACAATGAGCAGTTCTTC,CASSPVTSGSIPYNEQFF
NA,TRBJ2-6,TRBV6-5,NA,TGTGCCAGCAGTTACTCAGGCAGCCCGGGGAATTCTGGGGCCAACGTCCTGACTTTC,CASSYSGSPGNSGANVLTF
NA,TRBJ2-5,TRBV2,once,TGTGCCAGCAGTGAGGGCACAATTTGGCAGTACTTC,CASSEGTIWQYF
NA,TRBJ1-4,TRBV4-1,NA,TGCGCCAGCAGCCAAAAAGGTGCGGGGACGACCAATGAAAAACTGTTTTTT,CASSQKGAGTTNEKLFF
TRBD1,TRBJ2-7,TRBV10-3,NA,TGTGCCATCAGTGAGTTCCCAGGGGGCTACGAGCAGTACTTC,CAISEFPGGYEQYF
TRBD1,TRBJ1-2,TRBV7-2,NA,TGTGCCAGCAGCTTACGGGACAGGGGGCCTTACTATGGCTACACCTTC,CASSLRDRGPYYGYTF
NA,TRBJ2-5,TRBV18,NA,TGTGCCAGCTCACCACAGGTGGGGTTCCAAGAGACCCAGTACTTC,CASSPQVGFQETQYF